This TCR beta chain derives from a study of blood T cell repertoires in COVID-19. As for the study in general: Whether acute or convalescent, the COVID-19 samples came from the United States, Italy and Spain.

Original methodology: Using reference gene primer amplification, nucleated cell counts were estimated. Sequencing used immunoSEQ multiplex PCR; TCRdb keeps in-frame clones, though not all of them. The V and J calls and clone size come from that table; D and trimming were worked out from the DNA. This table has about 260,000 clones, approximately 91% appearing once. Patients of the Seattle cohort, enrolled during active infection, were followed longitudinally. CDR1 and CDR2 (germline): KGHDR, SFDVKD. Trimming removed 0 bases from V and 4 bases from J; junction bases left unmatched: 0. This CDR3 has 14 amino acids.

The clonotype was recovered from a person under 35 with COVID-19, enrolled during active disease. Input material: peripheral blood. The V gene is TRBV24-1, the J gene TRBJ2-3, with TRBD1 matching 7 bases. Here the CDR3 reads CATSDLQGADTQYF. CDR3 bases: TGTGCCACCAGTGATTTGCAGGGGGCAGATACGCAGTATTTT.